This TCR beta chain is from a study of blood T cell repertoires in COVID-19 (dated by TCRdb to the early 2020s). Regarding the research as a whole: The collaborator samples originated in the United States, Italy and Spain and spanned the acute and convalescent phases of COVID-19. HLA class I and class II types, where available, came from metadata supplied by the sample provider rather than from assay-based typing. The prospective study material was composed of cDNA or gDNA derived from T cells, B-cell-depleted T cells, or PBMCs. The samples were drawn from two sources: the first 160 participants of the ongoing ImmuneRACE study, and over 1,000 subjects contributed by 6 global collaborators. A de-identified subject ID, COVID-19 status, age in years and sex were almost always included in the sample metadata. The repertoires were made available in a free public database intended to serve as a resource for research on the immune response to SARS-CoV-2. Subjects who had been exposed to COVID-19, were actively infected with it, or had recovered from it provided the deeply sampled blood TCRbeta repertoires that made up the dataset. Results and caveats for the whole study, not just this receptor: How much clinical and demographic metadata was included differed by source and by participant, and the metadata was provided uncurated.

Note on this clone: Its antigen remains undetermined. Qualities for individual bases were not recorded, and no much larger clone is one base off.

The immunoSEQ Assay, a bias-controlled multiplex PCR, was used to amplify TCRbeta CDR3 regions from genomic DNA. Per the original workflow: The number of nucleated cells in each sample was estimated from the amplification of reference gene primers within the assay. To quantify the absolute abundance of each unique TCRbeta CDR3 rearrangement, sequence reads were collapsed and filtered. For each sample, productive Simpson clonality was calculated by taking the square root of Simpson's diversity index across productive rearrangements. Sourced from immuneACCESS, this table was stored by TCRdb with only in-frame sequences that have V and J called. A share of the clones is absent; for the studies checked, an unresolved V gene accounts for under half, and the remainder has no known explanation. That table furnishes V, J and clone size, whereas the DNA furnished D and trimming. The sample table holds around 370,000 clones, of which more than 75% were seen once. Of the sample, 6% to 7% falls within the top ten clones.

At one collaborating source in Seattle, patients were enrolled during active infection and were followed longitudinally through the course of disease. Collaborating institutions collected whole blood in K2EDTA tubes following their own protocols. For TCRbeta analysis, collaborators shipped samples as frozen whole blood, isolated PBMCs, or DNA extracted from either of those sample types. The CDR3 has 15 amino acids, counting the end cysteine and phenylalanine. Kept here is only the CDR3 DNA, which spans 45 bases and is read in frame from base 1. Relative to germline, V is missing 5 bases and J is missing 2 bases, with 4 bases of the junction outside any gene match. The germline V gene sets CDR1 to SGHRS and CDR2 to YFSETQ.

The rearranged segments are TRBV5-1 and TRBJ1-2, and 12 bases in between align with TRBD1. Sequenced input: peripheral blood. The receptor comes from a woman aged 50 to 65 with COVID-19, enrolled during active disease. The encoded CDR3 is CASSPGTGGNYGYTF. The bases read TGCGCCAGCAGTCCCGGGACAGGGGGCAACTATGGCTACACCTTC.